This TCR beta chain was recorded in a study of sequential checkpoint blockade in melanoma. Overall study: Around 21 patients had matched tumor biopsies before treatment and at week 13 after nivolumab or ipilimumab alone.

This clone was seen only a few times. What it recognizes is unknown. CDR1 and CDR2 (germline): MGHRA, YSYEKL. CDR3 length equals 15 residues. With 4 bases removed from V and 0 bases from J, the gap between germline ends came to 10 bases. General study findings and limits: Pretreatment TIL clonality tracked with response in the nivolumab-first arm. Clinical benefit was about 30 times likelier when tumor T-cell fraction and clonality increased. Tumor T-cell fraction and clonality correlated with PD-L1 and CD8+ counts.

Here immunoSEQ multiplex PCR was the method, and the copy in TCRdb shows in-frame clones only, minus some. The sample comprises tens of thousands of clones, roughly a third of which are singletons, and 1.6% rests with the top ten. The treatment: randomized to nivolumab then ipilimumab (arm A) or the reverse (arm B). The source was tumor tissue (inferred from file names), collected from a patient given nivolumab and ipilimumab in sequence. The receptor comes from a human donor with melanoma. The rearrangement links TRBV4-1 to TRBJ1-5; no clear D. The CDR3 coding sequence is TGCGCCAGCAGCCCGCGGGGATATAGCAATCAGCCCCAGCATTTT. Translating it yields CASSPRGYSNQPQHF.